The rows below give T cell receptor beta chains drawn from one sample of a study of cytomegalovirus exposure and HLA in healthy donors. TCRdb's table, derived via immunoSEQ multiplex PCR, lists solely in-frame clones and lacks some. The table lists a few hundred thousand clones, roughly 79% of them singletons. The source material was PBMCs. These receptors came from a man younger than 30 in good health and CMV-seronegative. CDR3s include the opening cysteine and the closing phenylalanine or tryptophan.

CASRPGQGPGPEAFF,TRBV6-1
CASSIGDSEFTEAFF,TRBV19
CASSLFRGNGYTF,TRBV5-5
CASSSQGQLAGAYNEQFF,TRBV7-2
CAWRGWNSPLHF,TRBV30
CASSSPDRELKQYF,TRBV6-5
CASGLGTGELFF,TRBV30
CASREGQGATGEQFF,TRBV7-6
CAWSVRWRTNTGELFF,TRBV30
CASSYRGQLDGELFF,TRBV6-6
CASSLWPTVPEAFF,TRBV28
CAFRDKTYQPQHF,TRBV30
CASRHPAGDTQYF,TRBV28